Shown below are 28 T cell receptor beta chains from a single sample sequenced in a study of blood T cell repertoires in COVID-19. TCRdb's table, derived via immunoSEQ multiplex PCR, lists solely in-frame clones and lacks some. The sample contains approximately 200,000 clones, about nine tenths of which appear only once. Sequenced sample: peripheral blood. The receptors derive from a man aged 70-80 years with acute or convalescent COVID-19.

The V call is TRBV7-2, the J call TRBJ2-1, with no clear D. CDR3 length equals 13 residues. Germline V gene data show CDR1 as SGHTA and CDR2 as FQGNSA. Trimming cost V 7 bases and J 4 bases, with 11 bases left between them. The DNA for the CDR3 is TGTGCCAGCACCCCCTATCTATACAATGAGCAGTTCTTC. Protein: CASTPYLYNEQFF. Filled out from reference TRBV7-2 and TRBJ2-1, the complete variable domain reads GAGVSQSPSNKVTEKGKDVELRCDPISGHTALYWYRQSLGQGLEFLIYFQGNSAPDKSGLPSDRFSAERTGGSVSTLTIQRTQQEDSAVYLCASTPYLYNEQFFGPGTRLTVL.

The chain couples TRBV10-3 to TRBJ1-5, with D hard to call. V shed 10 bases and J shed 2 bases, with 12 bases lying between them. CDR3 length: 13 amino acids. CDR1 and CDR2 (germline): ENHRY, SYGVKD. The CDR3 spells CATQGSGNQPQHF. The CDR3 coding sequence is TGTGCCACGCAAGGTAGCGGCAATCAGCCCCAGCATTTT.

The chain has TRBV5-6 and TRBJ2-3, with TRBD2 matching over 9 bases. With V trimmed by 4 bases and J by 3 bases, 3 bases remained unmatched. There are 14 residues in the CDR3. CDR1 and CDR2 (germline): SGHDT, YYEEEE. The CDR3 loop is CASSPSGTTDTQYF. In DNA form, the CDR3 reads TGTGCCAGCAGCCCTAGCGGGACGACAGATACGCAGTATTTT.

The chain joins TRBV5-1 to TRBJ2-7, with a possible D match to TRBD2 (6 bases). CDR3 length: 15 amino acids. V lost 0 bases and J lost 0, with 10 bases in between. In germline, CDR1 is SGHRS, CDR2 YFSETQ. The CDR3 spells CASSLGAGLSYEQYF. The CDR3 DNA follows: TGCGCCAGCAGCTTGGGCGCGGGGCTCTCCTACGAGCAGTACTTC.

The chain joins TRBV7-9 to TRBJ2-6; 10 bases match TRBD2. J gave up 1 base and V 0 bases, and 6 bases lay outside the gene matches. The CDR3 is 19 residues long. In germline, CDR1 is SEHNR, CDR2 FQNEAQ (reference sequence). CDR3 amino acids: CASSLALPGLASGANVLTF. The CDR3 DNA sequence: TGTGCCAGCAGCTTAGCACTACCGGGACTAGCGTCTGGGGCCAACGTCCTGACTTTC.

This chain connects TRBV24-1 to TRBJ2-6, with 7 nucleotides matching TRBD1. Trimming at V came to 6 bases and at J to 2 bases, leaving 3 bases not matched to a gene. Germline-derived CDR1 and CDR2 are KGHDR and SFDVKD. There are 15 residues in the CDR3. The CDR3 DNA is TGTGCCACCAGTTTGACAGGGACTGGGGCCAACGTCCTGACTTTC. Translating gives CATSLTGTGANVLTF.

This rearrangement joins TRBV5-6 to TRBJ1-3, with D hard to call. V gave up 2 bases and J gave up 0 bases, with 6 bases separating them. Germline V gene sequence: CDR1 SGHDT, CDR2 YYEEEE. The CDR3 is made up of 14 amino acids. CDR3 in DNA: TGTGCCAGCAGCTTTATGAGCTCTGGAAACACCATATATTTT. Translation: CASSFMSSGNTIYF.

This clone was seen only a few times. The chain couples TRBV15 to TRBJ2-7, with 9 bases identical to TRBD1. Germline CDR1 is LNHNV and CDR2 is YYDKDF (reference sequence). This CDR3 region has 14 residues. Trimming removed 5 bases from V and 2 bases from J; junction bases left unmatched: 4. This chain's CDR3 is CATSPRTGAYEQYF. CDR3 bases: TGTGCCACCAGCCCCCGGACAGGGGCCTACGAGCAGTACTTC.

The chain links TRBV28 to TRBJ1-2; D not resolved. Trimming left V 8 bases short and J 7 bases short, with 23 bases between. The CDR3 runs 15 residues. Looked up from germline, CDR1 is MDHEN and CDR2 is SYDVKM. CDR3 sequence: CASVSGFRQAGGYTF. CDR3 nucleotide sequence: TGTGCCAGCGTCTCCGGGTTTAGGCAGGCGGGTGGCTACACCTTC.

The rearrangement joins TRBV7-6 to TRBJ2-5; tentatively, D is TRBD2 (5 bases). V lost 8 bases and J lost 2, with 12 bases in between. Germline V CDR1 and CDR2: SGHVS, FNYEAQ. The CDR3 covers 13 residues. The CDR3 nucleotides read TGTGCCAGCCATCGGGAATTACAAGAGACCCAGTACTTC. As protein: CASHRELQETQYF.

The chain combines TRBV27 with TRBJ1-2; D call uncertain. CDR1 is MNHEY, CDR2 SMNVEV, per germline (reference sequence). Trimming removed 0 bases from V and 0 bases from J, with 14 bases in between. This CDR3 spans 17 amino acids. The DNA for the CDR3 is TGTGCCAGCAGTTTATCTGGCAGGATGACCACTAACTATGGCTACACCTTC. Protein: CASSLSGRMTTNYGYTF.

A few counts support this clone. The V and J genes are TRBV28 and TRBJ2-2; TRBD1 might be the D (6 bases). The CDR3 loop spans 17 amino acids. The V end lost 4 bases, the J end lost 0 bases, and 15 bases lay between the germline ends. The V gene's germline CDR1 is MDHEN and CDR2 SYDVKM. The CDR3 loop is CASSYGTLSTNTGELFF. CDR3 sequence (DNA): TGTGCCAGCAGTTATGGGACACTATCGACGAACACCGGGGAGCTGTTTTTT.

The chain links TRBV27 to TRBJ2-1; D gene unclear. Germline-derived CDR1 and CDR2 are MNHEY and SMNVEV (reference sequence). The length of the CDR3 is 12 residues. Between the trimmed V and J ends, which lost 5 bases and 4 bases, there was a span of 6 bases. The DNA for the CDR3 is TGTGCCAGCAGTATGAGTTACAATGAGCAGTTCTTC. Encoded protein: CASSMSYNEQFF.

The chain combines TRBV7-2 with TRBJ2-5, with D possibly TRBD2 on 6 matching bases. This CDR3 has 17 amino acids. Deletions cut 5 bases from V and 0 bases from J, with 19 bases between. CDR1 is SGHTA, CDR2 FQGNSA, per germline. The CDR3 protein is CASSRTRAGWYQETQYF. CDR3 coding DNA: TGTGCCAGCAGCCGCACCCGGGCGGGGTGGTACCAAGAGACCCAGTACTTC.

The chain uses TRBV5-1 and TRBJ2-3; 8 nucleotides agree with TRBD2. This CDR3 region has 17 residues. The V gene end was trimmed by 1 base and the J gene end by 2 bases; junction bases not matched to a gene: 9. Per the germline V gene, CDR1 is SGHRS and CDR2 is YFSETQ. The CDR3 loop reads CASSLTGGTPPTDTQYF. CDR3 bases: TGCGCCAGCAGCTTGACGGGGGGGACTCCTCCCACAGATACGCAGTATTTT.

This chain connects TRBV4-3 to TRBJ2-4, with 14 positions matching TRBD2. CDR1 is LGHNA and CDR2 is YSLEER in the germline V gene. The ends lost 3 bases at V and 8 bases at J; junction bases unmatched: 3. The CDR3 extends over 15 amino acids. In nucleotides, the CDR3 is TGCGCCAGCAGCCAGCAGACTAGCGGGAGGGACATTCAGTACTTC. Translation: CASSQQTSGRDIQYF.

This sequence joins TRBV6-6 and TRBJ1-5; TRBD1 matches at 11 bases. Losses at the gene ends were 10 bases for V and 7 bases for J; bases not matched to a gene: 12. Germline V gene data show CDR1 as MNHNY and CDR2 as SVGAGI (reference sequence). The CDR3 consists of 15 residues. This chain's CDR3 is CATRRGQGAWQPQHF. The CDR3 nucleotides are TGTGCCACCCGCCGAGGACAGGGGGCTTGGCAGCCCCAGCATTTT.

The chain has TRBV6-6 and TRBJ2-5; a possible D gene is TRBD2 (5 bases). The CDR3 runs 12 residues. V lost 4 bases and J lost 4, with 7 bases in between. Looked up from germline, CDR1 is MNHNY and CDR2 is SVGAGI (reference sequence). The chain's CDR3 is CASSLASETQYF. CDR3 nucleotide sequence: TGTGCCAGCAGTTTAGCGTCAGAGACCCAGTACTTC.

The count of this clone is one. V is TRBV2 and J is TRBJ2-1, with TRBD2 as a possible D gene (6 bases). The CDR3 is made up of 11 amino acids. Germline V gene data show CDR1 as SNHLY and CDR2 as FYNNEI. V lost 11 bases, J lost 7 bases, and 12 bases lay in between. The CDR3 sequence: CAAGLLNEQFF. CDR3 bases: TGTGCCGCGGGATTACTGAATGAGCAGTTCTTC.

The chain employs TRBV6-5 and TRBJ2-4; 7 nucleotides match TRBD1. J gave up 1 base and V 8 bases, and 5 bases lay outside the gene matches. CDR3 length equals 14 residues. Per the germline V gene, CDR1 is MNHEY and CDR2 is SVGAGI. In nucleotides, the CDR3 is TGTGCCAGCGGTAGGGGGCTGGCCAAAAACATTCAGTACTTC. It yields the protein CASGRGLAKNIQYF.

The chain employs TRBV2 and TRBJ1-1; 8 bases are shared with TRBD1. Germline lookup yields CDR1 SNHLY and CDR2 FYNNEI. The CDR3 has 16 residues. J lost 3 bases, V lost 6 bases, and 12 bases had no gene match. The CDR3 reads CASRAHRQGRHTEAFF. DNA for the CDR3: TGTGCCAGCAGGGCCCATAGACAGGGGCGCCACACTGAAGCTTTCTTT.

The chain links TRBV21-1 to TRBJ1-5; the tabulated D call, TRBD1, remains unverified against the DNA. TRBV21-1 is a known pseudogene. This CDR3 is built from 15 residues. The CDR3 nucleotides are TGTGCCAGCAGCCAAACAGGGAACTACAATCAGCCCCAGCATTTT. Residues: CASSQTGNYNQPQHF.

The chain is built from TRBV18 and TRBJ2-2; maybe TRBD2 (6 bases). There are 15 residues in the CDR3. Germline assignment: CDR1 KGHSH and CDR2 LQKENI. The V end lost 2 bases, the J end lost 2 bases, and 9 bases lay between the germline ends. The CDR3 coding sequence is TGTGCCAGCTCACCAGTCGGACTAAACACCGGGGAGCTGTTTTTT. Protein sequence: CASSPVGLNTGELFF.

The chain uses TRBV19 and TRBJ1-2, with TRBD1 matching over 7 bases. V was clipped by 3 bases and J by 5 bases; unmatched bases: 6. CDR3 length: 14 residues. Germline V gene sequence: CDR1 LNHDA, CDR2 SQIVND (reference sequence). The DNA of the CDR3 is TGTGCCAGTAGTATCGGGACAGTAGGGTATGGCTACACCTTC. Protein product: CASSIGTVGYGYTF.

The V gene is TRBV19, the J gene TRBJ1-6; 7 bases line up with TRBD1. The germline gives CDR1 LNHDA, CDR2 SQIVND (reference sequence). Germline trimming cut 5 bases from V and 2 bases from J; bases unmatched to any gene: 6. This CDR3 region has 16 residues. CDR3 nucleotide sequence: TGTGCCAGTAGTGCTCGACAGGGAACCTATAATTCACCCCTCCACTTT. Translation gives CASSARQGTYNSPLHF.

The chain combines TRBV29-1 with TRBJ2-2, with 7 bases lining up with TRBD1. V shed 7 bases, J shed 5 bases, and the junction held 4 bases outside the gene matches. Germline loops: CDR1 SQVTM, CDR2 ANQGSEA. CDR3 length equals 12 residues. The CDR3 region has the DNA TGCAGCGGACAGGGCCTGACCGGGGAGCTGTTTTTT. This sequence encodes CSGQGLTGELFF.

V gene TRBV30 combines with J gene TRBJ1-1; 8 nucleotides line up with TRBD1. With V trimmed by 3 bases and J by 7 bases, 10 bases remained unmatched. The germline gives CDR1 GTSNPN, CDR2 SVGIG (reference sequence). The CDR3 consists of 14 residues. The CDR3: CAWRVTGASIEAFF. CDR3 DNA sequence: TGTGCCTGGAGGGTGACAGGGGCGTCAATTGAAGCTTTCTTT.

This clone was seen only a few times. The genes are TRBV7-3 and TRBJ2-1; 8 nucleotides align to TRBD2. V lost 1 base, J lost 4 bases, and 0 bases stayed unmatched. CDR1 SGHTA and CDR2 FQGTGA come from the germline V gene. The CDR3 loop spans 14 amino acids. As DNA, the CDR3 is TGTGCCAGCAGCTTAATAGCGGGGTACAATGAGCAGTTCTTC. This encodes CASSLIAGYNEQFF.